This T cell receptor (beta chain) was retrieved from a study of blood T cell repertoires in COVID-19. The wider study: The analysed material was cDNA or gDNA that came from T cells, B-cell-depleted T cells, or PBMCs.

CDR3 length equals 13 residues. Deletions cut 4 bases from V and 8 bases from J, with 15 bases between. Germline CDR1 and CDR2: SGHKS and YYEKEE (reference sequence). In the study's own analysis: The authors estimated nucleated cell counts from reference gene primer amplification. TCRdb keeps only in-frame clones here, not all; method: immunoSEQ multiplex PCR. V and J calls and clone size are those listed in that table; D and trimming were worked out from the DNA. Of 250,000 to 350,000 clones listed, about 90% are singletons. V usage is TRBV5-5 and J usage is TRBJ1-2, with D hard to call. This TCR came from a woman aged 50 to 60 who had recovered from COVID-19. Sequenced material: peripheral blood. The CDR3 DNA is TGTGCCAGCAGCCCTCTCGAGGACTCCGGCTACACCTTC. Protein: CASSPLEDSGYTF.